This TCR beta chain was retrieved from a study of blood T cell repertoires in COVID-19. Profiled with immunoSEQ multiplex PCR; TCRdb holds only in-frame clones, not every one. The sample lists some 290,000 clones; 90% were seen once. The CDR3 length is 16 residues. Trimming took 6 bases from V and 3 from J; bases not matched to a gene: 11. CDR1 and CDR2 from the germline V gene are SGHRS and YFSETQ. Sample: peripheral blood. The TCR comes from a woman in her thirties or forties with COVID-19, enrolled during active disease. This chain joins TRBV5-1 and TRBJ2-7, with 11 bases matching TRBD2. CDR3 amino acids: CASTLTSGSSLYEQYF. DNA of the CDR3: TGCGCCAGCACTCTCACTAGCGGGAGTTCCCTCTACGAGCAGTACTTC.